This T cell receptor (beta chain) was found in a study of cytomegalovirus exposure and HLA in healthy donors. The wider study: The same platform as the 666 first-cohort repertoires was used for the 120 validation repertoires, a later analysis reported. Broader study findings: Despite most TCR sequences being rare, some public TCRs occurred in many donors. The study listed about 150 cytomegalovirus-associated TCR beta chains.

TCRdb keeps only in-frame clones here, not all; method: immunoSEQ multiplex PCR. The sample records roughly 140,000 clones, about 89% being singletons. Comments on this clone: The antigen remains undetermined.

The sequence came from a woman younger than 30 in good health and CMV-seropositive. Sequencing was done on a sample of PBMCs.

The CDR3 loop is CASSLVGLVGARNYGYTF. The CDR3, as DNA: TGTGCCAGCAGCTTAGTGGGTCTGGTGGGGGCCCGCAACTATGGCTACACCTTC. The gene calls are TRBV7-2 and TRBJ1-2; tentative D call: TRBD1 (6 bases). CDR3 length: 18 residues. The V and J ends lost 1 base and 2 bases respectively, with 20 bases between them. Germline V gene lookup returns CDR1 SGHTA and CDR2 FQGNSA.